This T cell receptor beta chain was found in a study of beta chain features in type 1 diabetes. On this clone itself: Other DNA sequences in this sample translate to the same CDR3.

The germline V and J ends were trimmed by 3 bases and 4 bases, with 3 bases remaining between them. Per germline, CDR1 DFQATT and CDR2 SNEGSKA (reference sequence). This CDR3 has 10 amino acids. Expressed TCRB transcripts were sequenced, since all the RNA that had been isolated was reverse transcribed. Using immunoSEQ multiplex PCR, the repertoire was profiled, and TCRdb retains in-frame clones only, with some absent. The table records 680,000 or so clones, 15% of them present only once. The J gene is TRBJ1-2, the V gene TRBV20-1; D is undetermined. Specimen: naive CD4+ T cells from blood. This TCR was recovered from a man younger than 35 in good health. Here the CDR3 reads CSASGYGYTF. The CDR3 DNA follows: TGCAGTGCTAGCGGCTATGGCTACACCTTC.